A single T cell receptor (beta chain) is shown here with its context. Clones were read by immunoSEQ multiplex PCR, and TCRdb kept only the in-frame ones, dropping some. The table shows fewer than 140,000 clones, with roughly 90% occurring only once. The sample belongs to a study of T cell changes during pregnancy in multiple sclerosis. V lost 2 bases to trimming and J lost 0 bases, with 17 bases between them. Germline V gene lookup returns CDR1 SGHVS and CDR2 FQNEAQ. The CDR3 length is 18 residues. The chain uses TRBV7-8 and TRBJ1-5; possible D gene TRBD1, 5 bases. The input for sequencing was peripheral blood, taken after pregnancy. This sequence originates from a female donor with multiple sclerosis, enrolled in a pregnancy study. The CDR3 sequence: CASSLMLAGGYSNQPQHF. CDR3 nucleotide sequence: TGTGCCAGCAGCTTAATGTTGGCCGGGGGGTATAGCAATCAGCCCCAGCATTTT.